The TCR beta chain described here comes from a study of T cells in Graves' hyperthyroidism and ophthalmopathy. Study in general: The authors collected peripheral blood at initial diagnosis, before any treatment.

Researchers amplified the TCR beta CDR3 regions from RNA transcripts. Using the HTBI primer set, a first-round RT-PCR was run on the TCR CDR3. TCRdb ran MiXCR on the multiplex PCR reads and lists one entry per CDR3 protein. The repertoire holds approximately 600,000 distinct CDR3 sequences, with 12% to 15% as singletons. Used for diagnoses were clinical symptoms, serum thyroxine and TRAb, thyroid ultrasound and orbital computed tomography. The V gene end was trimmed by 5 bases and the J gene end by 4 bases; junction bases not matched to a gene: 14. Per the germline V gene, CDR1 is SGHNT and CDR2 is YENEEA. The CDR3 has 17 residues.

The TCR was taken from a young woman with Graves' ophthalmopathy. The chain uses TRBV11-3 and TRBJ1-2; 9 bases match TRBD1. The specimen sequenced was blood. In nucleotides, the CDR3 is TGTGCCAGCAGCCCGTATCCCGGGACAGGGACCGTCTATGGCTACACCTTC. It is translated as CASSPYPGTGTVYGYTF.